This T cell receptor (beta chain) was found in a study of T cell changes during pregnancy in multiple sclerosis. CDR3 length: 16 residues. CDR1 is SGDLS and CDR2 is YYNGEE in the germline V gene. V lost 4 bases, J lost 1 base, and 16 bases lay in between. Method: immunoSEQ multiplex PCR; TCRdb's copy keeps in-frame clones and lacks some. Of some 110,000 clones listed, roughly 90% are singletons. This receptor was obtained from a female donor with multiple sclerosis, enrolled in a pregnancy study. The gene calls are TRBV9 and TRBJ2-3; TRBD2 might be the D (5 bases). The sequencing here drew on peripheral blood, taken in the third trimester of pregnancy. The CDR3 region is CASSPRVGKGTDTQYF. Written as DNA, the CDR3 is TGTGCCAGCAGCCCGAGGGTAGGGAAAGGCACAGATACGCAGTATTTT.